This T cell receptor beta chain was sequenced for a study of blood T cell repertoires in COVID-19. Overall study: Sites in the United States, Italy and Spain provided acute and convalescent COVID-19 samples.

Trimming removed 5 bases from V and 6 bases from J, with 17 bases in between. This CDR3 spans 15 amino acids. Germline V gives CDR1 SNHLY, CDR2 FYNNEI. The authors' processing: Researchers report that nucleated cell counts were estimated from reference gene primer amplification. TCRdb's table, derived via immunoSEQ multiplex PCR, lists solely in-frame clones and lacks some. From that table come the V and J calls and clone size; the DNA was used to work out D and trimming. Among about 260,000 clones listed, over 80% were seen once. Participants were aged about 18 to 89 years from around 26 US areas. The chain recombines TRBV2 with TRBJ2-1, with D perhaps TRBD1 (5 bases). This receptor was identified in a woman in her 30s with acute COVID-19. The sample consisted of PBMCs or T cells enriched from blood (not recorded which). This CDR3 is CASSKGDVTVNEQFF. In nucleotides, the CDR3 is TGTGCCAGCAGTAAAGGAGATGTGACAGTCAATGAGCAGTTCTTC.